A single sample gave rise to the 21 T cell receptor beta chains below, sequenced in a study of cytomegalovirus exposure and HLA in healthy donors. Primers for the PCR totalled 60 Vbeta and 13 Jbeta. Sequencing was performed with immunoSEQ multiplex PCR; in TCRdb, only in-frame clones are kept and a portion is missing. The sample carries 150,000 or so clones, over 60% recorded once. Sequenced input: PBMCs. The receptors stem from a woman between 35 and 50 years old in good health and CMV-seronegative.

J is TRBJ2-7 and V is TRBV7-2; the D gene is possibly TRBD1 (6 bases). Per germline, CDR1 SGHTA and CDR2 FQGNSA. CDR3 length equals 13 residues. Trimming removed 3 bases from V and 4 bases from J, with 10 bases in between. CDR3 loop: CASSLGANYEQYF. The DNA of the CDR3 is TGTGCCAGCAGCTTGGGGGCCAATTACGAGCAGTACTTC.

This clone occurred a few times. This rearrangement joins TRBV28 to TRBJ1-2; 12 nucleotides agree with TRBD1. Germline CDR1 is MDHEN and CDR2 is SYDVKM. Trimming removed 5 bases from V and 6 bases from J; junction bases left unmatched: 7. This CDR3 spans 15 amino acids. The CDR3 region is CASSPPGQGADGYTF. In DNA form, the CDR3 reads TGTGCCAGCAGTCCCCCGGGACAGGGGGCTGATGGCTACACCTTC.

This chain connects TRBV11-2 to TRBJ2-1, with D tentatively TRBD2 (5 bases). In germline, CDR1 is SGHAT, CDR2 FQNNGV. The CDR3 extends over 15 amino acids. V was cut by 1 base and J by 5 bases, with 12 bases left in between. The CDR3 DNA follows: TGTGCCAGCAGCTTAGGGGGAGTGTCCCACAATGAGCAGTTCTTC. Its protein is CASSLGGVSHNEQFF.

The chain uses TRBV5-8 and TRBJ1-1, with D perhaps TRBD1 (6 bases). Trimming cost V 3 bases and J 0 bases, with 9 bases left between them. CDR3 length equals 14 residues. Germline CDR1 reads SGHTS; CDR2 reads YDEGEE. The CDR3 nucleotides read TGTGCCAGCAGCTCAGGACAGATGAACACTGAAGCTTTCTTT. Residues: CASSSGQMNTEAFF.

The chain combines TRBV7-2 with TRBJ1-2, with 7 bases that match TRBD1. Per germline, CDR1 SGHTA and CDR2 FQGNSA. J gave up 5 bases and V 2 bases, and 5 bases lay outside the gene matches. The CDR3 sequence is 14 residues long. The CDR3 nucleotides are TGTGCCAGCAGCTTATCCGGGACAGCTTATGGCTACACCTTC. This encodes CASSLSGTAYGYTF.

V usage is TRBV19 and J usage is TRBJ1-5; D might be TRBD1 (6 bases). CDR1 and CDR2 (germline): LNHDA, SQIVND (reference sequence). Trimming shortened V by 5 bases and J by 4 bases, and 9 bases separated the two germline ends. The CDR3 is 13 residues long. The CDR3 DNA reads TGTGCCAGTAGTTGGACAGAGAATCAGCCCCAGCATTTT. This codes for CASSWTENQPQHF.

The V gene is TRBV10-3, the J gene TRBJ1-3, with 7 nucleotides matching TRBD1. The ends lost 11 bases at V and 1 base at J; junction bases unmatched: 2. This CDR3 comprises 12 residues. CDR1 and CDR2 from the germline V gene are ENHRY and SYGVKD. CDR3 coding DNA: TGTGCCTCAGGGGGATCTGGAAACACCATATATTTT. Translated, it gives CASGGSGNTIYF.

This chain connects TRBV6-6 to TRBJ1-3; perhaps TRBD1 as D (6 bases). CDR1 is MNHNY, CDR2 SVGAGI, per germline (reference sequence). Trimming cost V 6 bases and J 0 bases, with 15 bases left between them. The CDR3 contains 16 residues. CDR3 loop: CASSSPQGFSGNTIYF. The CDR3 nucleotides are TGTGCCAGCAGCTCCCCTCAGGGGTTCTCTGGAAACACCATATATTTT.

J is TRBJ1-3 and V is TRBV5-1; a possible D gene is TRBD1 (6 bases). With 2 bases removed from V and 0 bases from J, the gap between germline ends came to 18 bases. The CDR3 contains 18 residues. CDR1 is SGHRS and CDR2 is YFSETQ in the germline V gene. CDR3 sequence (DNA): TGCGCCAGCAGCTTTAATCCGACAGGTCCGAGCTCTGGAAACACCATATATTTT. This translates into CASSFNPTGPSSGNTIYF.

The gene calls are TRBV5-4 and TRBJ1-2, with D maybe TRBD1 (6 bases). This CDR3 spans 16 amino acids. Trimming cost V 0 bases and J 3 bases, with 15 bases left between them. The germline CDR1 and CDR2 sequences are SGHNT and YYREEE (reference sequence). The CDR3 reads CASSLGQGMPHYGYTF. In DNA, the CDR3 is TGTGCCAGCAGCTTGGGGCAGGGGATGCCGCACTATGGCTACACCTTC.

This clone was picked up a small number of times. The chain employs TRBV7-8 and TRBJ1-2; 8 bases align to TRBD1. The germline CDR1 and CDR2 sequences are SGHVS and FQNEAQ. J was trimmed by 7 bases and V by 4 bases; bases with no gene match: 8. CDR3 size: 14 residues. The CDR3 spells CASSSGQASGGYTF. CDR3 DNA sequence: TGTGCCAGCAGCTCGGGACAGGCGTCGGGTGGCTACACCTTC.

The chain carries TRBV11-3 and TRBJ2-7, with TRBD2 as a possible D gene (6 bases). V was pared by 4 bases and J by 2 bases, with 15 bases between. The CDR3 spans 15 residues. CDR1 SGHNT and CDR2 YENEEA come from the germline V gene. The CDR3 region has the DNA TGTGCCAGCAGCTCTGGGAGGACTCTTGCCTACGAGCAGTACTTC. Its protein product is CASSSGRTLAYEQYF.

The chain uses TRBV2 and TRBJ1-1; TRBD1 might be the D (5 bases). V was cut by 5 bases and J by 4 bases, with 8 bases left in between. The CDR3 has 12 amino acids. The germline gives CDR1 SNHLY, CDR2 FYNNEI. The CDR3 protein is CASSPQGTEAFF. The CDR3, as DNA: TGTGCCAGCAGTCCCCAGGGCACTGAAGCTTTCTTT.

This chain connects TRBV6-5 to TRBJ2-2, with D tentatively TRBD2 (6 bases). The CDR3 sequence is 15 residues long. The germline V gene encodes CDR1 MNHEY and CDR2 SVGAGI. The germline V and J ends were trimmed by 7 bases and 1 base, with 13 bases remaining between them. Here the CDR3 DNA reads TGTGCCAGCAAACGGGGACTCCAGAACACCGGGGAGCTGTTTTTT. It specifies CASKRGLQNTGELFF.

V is TRBV6-6 and J is TRBJ2-1; TRBD2 matches 7 bases. Unmatched junction bases numbered 8, after V lost 2 bases and J lost 7 bases. The CDR3 contains 15 residues. Germline V CDR1 and CDR2: MNHNY, SVGAGI (reference sequence). The DNA of the CDR3 is TGTGCCAGCAGTTACGGGGGGGAACTACGGAATGAGCAGTTCTTC. Its translation is CASSYGGELRNEQFF.

V usage is TRBV5-1 and J usage is TRBJ1-4; 9 bases are shared with TRBD1. V was clipped by 1 base and J by 5 bases; unmatched bases: 9. The length of the CDR3 is 17 residues. CDR1 SGHRS and CDR2 YFSETQ come from the germline V gene. In DNA form, the CDR3 reads TGCGCCAGCAGCTTGCAGGGACAGGGACTACGGAATGAAAAACTGTTTTTT. Protein sequence: CASSLQGQGLRNEKLFF. Drawing the rest from reference TRBV5-1 and TRBJ1-4, the complete variable domain is KAGVTQTPRYLIKTRGQQVTLSCSPISGHRSVSWYQQTPGQGLQFLFEYFSETQRNKGNFPGRFSGRQFSNSRSEMNVSTLELGDSALYLCASSLQGQGLRNEKLFFGSGTQLSVL.

The count of this clone is one. V and J are TRBV4-1 and TRBJ2-3, with D possibly matching TRBD2 (5 bases). Trimming cost V 1 base and J 1 base, with 18 bases left between them. Germline values: CDR1 MGHRA, CDR2 YSYEKL. CDR3 size: 18 residues. In DNA form, the CDR3 reads TGCGCCAGCAGCCAAGCCTCGTTTAGGGAGACCCGCACAGATACGCAGTATTTT. This translates into CASSQASFRETRTDTQYF.

This sequence joins TRBV10-1 and TRBJ2-3, with D perhaps matching TRBD2 (7 bases). Trimming shortened V by 6 bases and J by 3 bases, and 16 bases separated the two germline ends. This CDR3 has 15 amino acids. The germline V gene encodes CDR1 WNHNN and CDR2 SYGVQD (reference sequence). The CDR3 DNA follows: TGCGCCAGCAGCGCGGTGGGGGGGCCGACAGATACGCAGTATTTT. Residues: CASSAVGGPTDTQYF.

Comments on this clone: Different DNA sequences within this sample yield the same CDR3. The V call is TRBV19, the J call TRBJ1-1, with D uncertain. Germline CDR1 reads LNHDA; CDR2 reads SQIVND (reference sequence). CDR3 length equals 12 residues. Trimming removed 3 bases from V and 1 base from J, with 3 bases in between. DNA for the CDR3: TGTGCCAGTAGTATCCAGAACACTGAAGCTTTCTTT. The encoded protein is CASSIQNTEAFF.

The chain has TRBV5-6 and TRBJ1-2, with TRBD1 identical over 7 bases. V lost 4 bases, J lost 8 bases, and 8 bases stayed unmatched. Germline CDR1 is SGHDT and CDR2 is YYEEEE. This CDR3 spans 13 amino acids. DNA of the CDR3: TGTGCCAGCAGCCCGACAGGGTATGAAGGCTACACCTTC. Translating it yields CASSPTGYEGYTF.

The rearrangement uses TRBV28 and TRBJ1-5; tentatively, D is TRBD1 (5 bases). The V end was cut by 4 bases, the J end by 9 bases, with 16 bases between. The CDR3 extends over 14 amino acids. CDR1 is MDHEN, CDR2 SYDVKM, per germline. CDR3 bases: TGTGCCAGCAGTTCTGGGGCGGATAACAGGCCCCAGCATTTT. This sequence encodes CASSSGADNRPQHF.